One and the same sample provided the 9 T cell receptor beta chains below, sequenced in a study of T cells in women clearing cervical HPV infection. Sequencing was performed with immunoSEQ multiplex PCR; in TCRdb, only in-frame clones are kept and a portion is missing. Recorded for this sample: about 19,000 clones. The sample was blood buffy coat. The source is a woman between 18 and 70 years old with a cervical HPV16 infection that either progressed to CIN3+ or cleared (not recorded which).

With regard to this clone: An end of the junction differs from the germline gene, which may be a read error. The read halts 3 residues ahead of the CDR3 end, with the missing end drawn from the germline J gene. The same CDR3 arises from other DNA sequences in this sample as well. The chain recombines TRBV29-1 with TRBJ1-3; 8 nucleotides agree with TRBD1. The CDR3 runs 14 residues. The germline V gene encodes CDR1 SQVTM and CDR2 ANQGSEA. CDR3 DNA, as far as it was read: TGCAGCGTTGGCTTGGGACAGGTGGGAAACACA. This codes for CSVGLGQVGNT. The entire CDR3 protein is CSVGLGQVGNTIYF.

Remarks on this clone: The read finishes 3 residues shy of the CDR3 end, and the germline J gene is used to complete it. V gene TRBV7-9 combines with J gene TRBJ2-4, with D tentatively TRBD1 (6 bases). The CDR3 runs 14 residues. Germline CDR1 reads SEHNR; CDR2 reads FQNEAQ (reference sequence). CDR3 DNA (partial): TGTGCCAGCAGCCGTAGGGGGTCGGGGAATGGT. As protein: CASSRRGSGNG. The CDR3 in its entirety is CASSRRGSGNGQYF.

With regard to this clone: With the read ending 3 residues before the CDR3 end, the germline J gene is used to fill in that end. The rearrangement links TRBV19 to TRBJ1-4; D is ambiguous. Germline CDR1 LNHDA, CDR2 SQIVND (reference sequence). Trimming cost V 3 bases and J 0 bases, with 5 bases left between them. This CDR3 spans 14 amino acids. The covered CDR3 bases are TGTGCCAGTAGTATTTCTGCAACTAATGAAAAA. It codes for CASSISATNEK. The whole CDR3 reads CASSISATNEKLFF.

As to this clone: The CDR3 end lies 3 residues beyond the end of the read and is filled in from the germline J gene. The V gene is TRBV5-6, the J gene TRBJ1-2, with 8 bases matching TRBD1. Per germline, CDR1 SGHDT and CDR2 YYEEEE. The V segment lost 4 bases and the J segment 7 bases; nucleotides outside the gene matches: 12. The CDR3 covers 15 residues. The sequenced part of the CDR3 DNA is TGTGCCAGCAGCCTCGTGGCAGGGGGCGTGGGTGGC. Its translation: CASSLVAGGVGG. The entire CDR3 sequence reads CASSLVAGGVGGYTF.

The CDR3 region is CASSSQGWETQYF. The covered CDR3 bases are TGTGCCAGTAGTTCACAGGGTTGGGAGACC. The gene calls are TRBV19 and TRBJ2-5; possible D gene TRBD1, 6 bases. Sequencing ends 3 residues short of the CDR3 end; the germline J gene provides the rest. The V gene's germline CDR1 is LNHDA and CDR2 SQIVND (reference sequence). V lost 5 bases, J lost 5 bases, and 12 bases lay in between. The CDR3 has 13 amino acids.

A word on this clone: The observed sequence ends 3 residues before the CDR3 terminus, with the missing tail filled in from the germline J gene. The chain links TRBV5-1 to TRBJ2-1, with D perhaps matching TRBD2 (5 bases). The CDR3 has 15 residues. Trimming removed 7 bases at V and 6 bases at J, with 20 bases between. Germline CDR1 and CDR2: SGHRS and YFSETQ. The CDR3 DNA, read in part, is TGCGCCAGCGGCGTCGGGCTAGCCCCTGGCAATGAG. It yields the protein CASGVGLAPGNE. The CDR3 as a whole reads CASGVGLAPGNEQFF.

This CDR3 reads CASSDEGRIGGQYF. The CDR3 DNA, read in part, is TGTGCCAGCAGTGATGAGGGCAGGATTGGTGGT. This rearrangement joins TRBV6-1 to TRBJ2-4; D may be TRBD2 (5 bases). The read finishes 3 residues shy of the CDR3 end, and the germline J gene is used to complete it. The CDR3 loop spans 14 amino acids. CDR1 and CDR2 from the germline V gene are MNHNS and SASEGT.

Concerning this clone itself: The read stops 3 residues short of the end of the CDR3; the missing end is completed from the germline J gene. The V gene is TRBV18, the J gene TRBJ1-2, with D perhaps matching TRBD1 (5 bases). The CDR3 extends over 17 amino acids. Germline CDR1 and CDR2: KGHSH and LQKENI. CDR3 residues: CASSLKLGTMVYNDYTF. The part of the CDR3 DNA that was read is TGTGCCAGCTCACTAAAATTGGGGACTATGGTCTACAATGAC.

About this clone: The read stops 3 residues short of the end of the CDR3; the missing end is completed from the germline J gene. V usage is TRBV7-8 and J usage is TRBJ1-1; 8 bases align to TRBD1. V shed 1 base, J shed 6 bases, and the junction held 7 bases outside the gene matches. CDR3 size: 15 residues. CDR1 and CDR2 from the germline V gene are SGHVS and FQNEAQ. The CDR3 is CASSLVRGLRAEAFF. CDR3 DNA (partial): TGTGCCAGCAGCTTAGTCAGGGGGCTTCGAGCTGAA.